These T cell receptor beta chains were read from a single sample in a study of T cells in Graves' hyperthyroidism and ophthalmopathy. TCRdb reprocessed the multiplex PCR reads with MiXCR, giving one entry per CDR3 protein. The table includes a few hundred thousand distinct CDR3 sequences, around a fifth detected once. Sequences were obtained from blood. The receptors come from a man between 45 and 60 years old with Graves' ophthalmopathy. Each CDR3 is given with its conserved first and last residue. Fields, in order: D gene, V gene, clone size, J gene, CDR3 DNA, CDR3 protein. A D gene is named only where the DNA matches it firmly. Clone size appears in some rows only: once, few, many, or a class for an expanded clone.

D: TRBD2; V: TRBV18; size: NA; J: TRBJ2-4; DNA: TGTGCCAGCTCCCTTAGCGGGAGAAAGAACATTCAGTACTTC; CDR3: CASSLSGRKNIQYF
D: TRBD1; V: TRBV10-3; size: NA; J: TRBJ2-1; DNA: TGTGCCATCAGCCGGGACAGGGAGGGGAATGAGCAGTTCTTC; CDR3: CAISRDREGNEQFF
D: TRBD1; V: TRBV28; size: many; J: TRBJ1-6; DNA: TGTGCCAGCAGTTTCCCGCAGGGGGCACGGTCACCCCTCCACTTT; CDR3: CASSFPQGARSPLHF
D: TRBD2; V: TRBV25-1; size: few; J: TRBJ2-1; DNA: TGTGCCAGCAGTGAATATGAGGCTAGCGGGAGTTCTCAGTTCTTC; CDR3: CASSEYEASGSSQFF
D: NA; V: TRBV12-3/TRBV12-4; size: NA; J: TRBJ1-3; DNA: TGTGCCAGCAGTTTAAACCCCAGGGTCCTCTCTGGAAACACCATATATTTT; CDR3: CASSLNPRVLSGNTIYF
D: TRBD1; V: TRBV27; size: NA; J: TRBJ2-5; DNA: TGTGCCAGCAATCCGACAGGGTCAGAGACCCAGTACTTC; CDR3: CASNPTGSETQYF
D: NA; V: TRBV6-1; size: few; J: TRBJ1-1; DNA: TGTGCCAGCAGTCGAGGGGTGCTCGCTTTCTTT; CDR3: CASSRGVLAFF
D: TRBD1; V: TRBV29-1; size: NA; J: TRBJ2-1; DNA: TGCAGCGTTCCCGGACAGGGCAATGAGCAGTTCTTC; CDR3: CSVPGQGNEQFF
D: NA; V: TRBV2; size: NA; J: TRBJ1-4; DNA: TGTGCCAGCAGTGAGGGGAAGTGGGATGAAAAACTGTTTTTT; CDR3: CASSEGKWDEKLFF
D: NA; V: TRBV28; size: few; J: TRBJ2-5; DNA: TGTGCCAGCAGTTTAAGGCGAGTCCAAGAGACCCAGTACTTC; CDR3: CASSLRRVQETQYF
D: TRBD2; V: TRBV6-1; size: few; J: TRBJ2-1; DNA: TGTGCCAGCAAGGTGGCGGGAGGCTCCGTGAATTGGTTCAATGAGCAGTTCTTC; CDR3: CASKVAGGSVNWFNEQFF
D: NA; V: TRBV7-9; size: many; J: TRBJ2-7; DNA: TGTGCCAGGAAATACGAGCAGTACTTC; CDR3: CARKYEQYF
D: NA; V: TRBV2; size: many; J: TRBJ1-5; DNA: TGTGCCAGCAGTGAAGAGGCTGGAGGGATACAGCCCCAGCATTTT; CDR3: CASSEEAGGIQPQHF
D: NA; V: TRBV11-2; size: many; J: TRBJ1-4; DNA: TGTGCCAGCAGCCGGCTGGGGCAGGGGTGGGAAAAACTGTTTTTT; CDR3: CASSRLGQGWEKLFF
D: NA; V: TRBV28; size: many; J: TRBJ2-1; DNA: TGTGCCAGCAGTTTATTAGTGGGTGGATCCTACAATGAGCAGTTCTTC; CDR3: CASSLLVGGSYNEQFF
D: NA; V: TRBV29-1; size: NA; J: TRBJ2-2; DNA: TGCAGCGTTGGTGTACTAGCAGGCACCGGGGAGCTGTTTTTT; CDR3: CSVGVLAGTGELFF
D: TRBD2; V: TRBV9; size: NA; J: TRBJ2-3; DNA: TGTGCCAGCAGCGTAGAAGCTAGCGGGGGAGATACGCAGTATTTT; CDR3: CASSVEASGGDTQYF
D: NA; V: TRBV14; size: few; J: TRBJ2-2; DNA: TGTGCCAGCAGCCTTAACATCGACACCGGGGAGCTGTTTTTT; CDR3: CASSLNIDTGELFF
D: TRBD1; V: TRBV5-1; size: NA; J: TRBJ1-4; DNA: TGCGCCAGCAGCCCGCCCGGACAGGGGTATGAAAAACTGTTTTTT; CDR3: CASSPPGQGYEKLFF
D: TRBD2; V: TRBV15; size: NA; J: TRBJ2-7; DNA: TGTGCCACCAGCAGAGCCCGGGACTACAACTACGAGCAGTACTTC; CDR3: CATSRARDYNYEQYF
D: TRBD2; V: TRBV29-1; size: few; J: TRBJ2-1; DNA: TGCAGCGTTGTTGGACTAGTCTCGAATGAGCAGTTCTTC; CDR3: CSVVGLVSNEQFF
D: TRBD2; V: TRBV11-2; size: many; J: TRBJ2-5; DNA: TGTGCCAGCAGCCCAACTAGCGGGAGCGGCCAAGAGACCCAGTACTTC; CDR3: CASSPTSGSGQETQYF
D: TRBD1; V: TRBV15; size: once; J: TRBJ2-5; DNA: TGTGCCACCAGCAGAGATTTTAGGGGGCTCGAGACCCAGTACTTC; CDR3: CATSRDFRGLETQYF
D: NA; V: TRBV6-1; size: few; J: TRBJ1-1; DNA: TGTGCCAGCAGGGCTTGGGGGGCTATAAACACTGAAGCTTTCTTT; CDR3: CASRAWGAINTEAFF
D: NA; V: TRBV20-1; size: many; J: TRBJ2-1; DNA: TGCAGTGCCCCGACTAGATCCCTCGAGGGGAATGAGCAGTTCTTC; CDR3: CSAPTRSLEGNEQFF
D: NA; V: TRBV3-1; size: many; J: TRBJ1-1; DNA: TGTGCCAGCAGCCAAGATCTACACGGTGAAGCTTTCTTT; CDR3: CASSQDLHGEAFF
D: TRBD1; V: TRBV20-1; size: NA; J: TRBJ2-7; DNA: TGCAGTGCTGAGGGACAGGGGAGTTACGAGCAGTACTTC; CDR3: CSAEGQGSYEQYF
D: NA; V: TRBV20-1; size: few; J: TRBJ1-6; DNA: TGCAGTGCTAGTGGAAGACGCTCCTATAATTCACCCCTCCACTTT; CDR3: CSASGRRSYNSPLHF
D: NA; V: TRBV18; size: NA; J: TRBJ1-3; DNA: TGTGCCAGCTCGCTCGGGACCTCTGGAAACACCATATATTTT; CDR3: CASSLGTSGNTIYF
D: TRBD2; V: TRBV5-1; size: NA; J: TRBJ2-5; DNA: TGCGCCAGCAGCGGGAGCGGGGGGATAGAGACCCAGTACTTC; CDR3: CASSGSGGIETQYF
D: TRBD2; V: TRBV5-1; size: many; J: TRBJ2-7; DNA: TGCGCCAGCAGCTTCGGAGCACTAGCGGGGTACGAGCAGTACTTC; CDR3: CASSFGALAGYEQYF
D: TRBD1; V: TRBV9; size: NA; J: TRBJ2-2; DNA: TGTGCCAGCAGCGTAGTCACAGGGGCCGGGGAGCTGTTTTTT; CDR3: CASSVVTGAGELFF
D: TRBD2; V: TRBV7-8; size: many; J: TRBJ2-7; DNA: TGTGCCAGCAGCTTAGGAACAGCGGGAGGCCGTGGGGAGCAGTACTTC; CDR3: CASSLGTAGGRGEQYF
D: TRBD1; V: TRBV18; size: few; J: TRBJ2-7; DNA: TGTGCCAGCTCACCGTCCGGGACAGAATCTTCCGAGCAGTACTTC; CDR3: CASSPSGTESSEQYF
D: NA; V: TRBV6-1; size: few; J: TRBJ1-6; DNA: TGTGCCAGCAGCTACGGAGGATCACCCCTCCACTTT; CDR3: CASSYGGSPLHF
D: NA; V: TRBV5-1; size: many; J: TRBJ1-1; DNA: TGCGCCAGCAGCGTTAAACAGGGCGGCACTGAAGCTTTCTTT; CDR3: CASSVKQGGTEAFF
D: NA; V: TRBV5-8; size: few; J: TRBJ2-3; DNA: TGTGCCAGCAGCCCTGAACCTGGGACAGATACGCAGTATTTT; CDR3: CASSPEPGTDTQYF
D: NA; V: TRBV20-1; size: NA; J: TRBJ1-4; DNA: TGCAGTGCTAGAGGCTTTAGGGGCGAAGTCAATGAAAAACTGTTTTTT; CDR3: CSARGFRGEVNEKLFF
D: NA; V: TRBV9; size: many; J: TRBJ1-1; DNA: TGTGCCAGCACCTGGGGGCTGGGTAACACTGAAGCTTTCTTT; CDR3: CASTWGLGNTEAFF
D: TRBD2; V: TRBV2; size: many; J: TRBJ2-7; DNA: TGTGCCAGCACGCGGGAGGGCCCCCACGAGCAGTACTTC; CDR3: CASTREGPHEQYF
D: NA; V: TRBV18; size: few; J: TRBJ1-5; DNA: TGTGCCAGCTCACTGAGGGCCCCTCCGGAACAGCCCCAGCATTTT; CDR3: CASSLRAPPEQPQHF
D: NA; V: TRBV12-5; size: many; J: TRBJ2-5; DNA: TGTGCTAGTGCAGAAAGTGGGAGACAAGAGACCCAGTACTTC; CDR3: CASAESGRQETQYF
D: NA; V: TRBV5-1; size: NA; J: TRBJ2-7; DNA: TGCGCCAGCAGCTCGCCCCGGGGAGGGGGCTCCTACGAGCAGTACTTC; CDR3: CASSSPRGGGSYEQYF
D: TRBD2; V: TRBV5-1; size: many; J: TRBJ2-1; DNA: TGCGCCAGCAGCTTCGAGGGAGGGCGCAATGAGCAGTTCTTC; CDR3: CASSFEGGRNEQFF
D: NA; V: TRBV28; size: few; J: TRBJ1-6; DNA: TGTGCCAGCAGTGGGGGGGGGTATAATTCACCCCTCCACTTT; CDR3: CASSGGGYNSPLHF
D: TRBD2; V: TRBV19; size: NA; J: TRBJ2-3; DNA: TGTGCCAGTAGTTCACTAGCGGGGGACACAGATACGCAGTATTTT; CDR3: CASSSLAGDTDTQYF
D: NA; V: TRBV7-9; size: NA; J: TRBJ2-7; DNA: TGTGCCAGCAGCTTATCGGACAGCTCCTACGAGCAGTACTTC; CDR3: CASSLSDSSYEQYF
D: TRBD2; V: TRBV11-3; size: many; J: TRBJ2-5; DNA: TGTGCCAGCAGCTTGCGGGGGAGTGGGGAGACCCAGTACTTC; CDR3: CASSLRGSGETQYF
D: TRBD2; V: TRBV6-1; size: few; J: TRBJ2-7; DNA: TGTGCCAGCAGAACGGGGCGGGAGGGCCGGTACGAGCAGTACTTC; CDR3: CASRTGREGRYEQYF
D: TRBD1; V: TRBV29-1; size: many; J: TRBJ1-5; DNA: TGCAGCGTATCTGACAGGGTAGACCAGCCCCAGCATTTT; CDR3: CSVSDRVDQPQHF
D: TRBD2; V: TRBV29-1; size: NA; J: TRBJ2-7; DNA: TGCAGCGTTTCAGGACTAGCGGGAGACGAGCAGTACTTC; CDR3: CSVSGLAGDEQYF
D: NA; V: TRBV18; size: NA; J: TRBJ2-1; DNA: TGTGCCAGCTCACCAACGGGGACGGTCTCGCGGGACAATGAGCAGTTCTTC; CDR3: CASSPTGTVSRDNEQFF
D: TRBD2; V: TRBV9; size: NA; J: TRBJ2-3; DNA: TGTGCCAGCAGCGTAGAGGCGGGAGTTGGAGATACGCAGTATTTT; CDR3: CASSVEAGVGDTQYF
D: NA; V: TRBV10-3; size: NA; J: TRBJ1-6; DNA: TGTGCCATCAGTGAGAGCAGCTCCTATAATTCACCCCTCCACTTT; CDR3: CAISESSSYNSPLHF
D: NA; V: TRBV19; size: NA; J: TRBJ1-4; DNA: TGTGCCAGCTCTACACTGGCAGGGGAAAAACCGTTTTTT; CDR3: CASSTLAGEKPFF
D: NA; V: TRBV29-1; size: few; J: TRBJ2-1; DNA: TGCAGCGCTGACTACTACAATGAGCAGTTCTTC; CDR3: CSADYYNEQFF
D: TRBD1; V: TRBV7-6; size: many; J: TRBJ2-1; DNA: TGTGCCAGCAGCTCTAGACAGGGGGAAGGGACTAATGAGCAGTTCTTC; CDR3: CASSSRQGEGTNEQFF
D: NA; V: TRBV7-2; size: few; J: TRBJ2-7; DNA: TGTGCCAGCAGCGATAGAGGGGGCTACGAGCAGTACTTC; CDR3: CASSDRGGYEQYF
D: NA; V: TRBV9; size: NA; J: TRBJ1-1; DNA: TGTGCCAGCAGCATGGGGGGGACCACTGAAGCTTTCTTT; CDR3: CASSMGGTTEAFF